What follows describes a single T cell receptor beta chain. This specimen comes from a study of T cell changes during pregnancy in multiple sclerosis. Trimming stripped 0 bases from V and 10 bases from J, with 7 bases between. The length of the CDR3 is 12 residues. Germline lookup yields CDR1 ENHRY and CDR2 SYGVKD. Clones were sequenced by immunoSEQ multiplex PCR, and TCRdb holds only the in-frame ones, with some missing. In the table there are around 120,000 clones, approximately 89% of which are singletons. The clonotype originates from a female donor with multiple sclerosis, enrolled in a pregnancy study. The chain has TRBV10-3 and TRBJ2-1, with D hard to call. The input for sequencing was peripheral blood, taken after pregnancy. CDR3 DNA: TGTGCCATCAGTGAGTCTAGTTGGGAGCAGTTCTTC. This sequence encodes CAISESSWEQFF.